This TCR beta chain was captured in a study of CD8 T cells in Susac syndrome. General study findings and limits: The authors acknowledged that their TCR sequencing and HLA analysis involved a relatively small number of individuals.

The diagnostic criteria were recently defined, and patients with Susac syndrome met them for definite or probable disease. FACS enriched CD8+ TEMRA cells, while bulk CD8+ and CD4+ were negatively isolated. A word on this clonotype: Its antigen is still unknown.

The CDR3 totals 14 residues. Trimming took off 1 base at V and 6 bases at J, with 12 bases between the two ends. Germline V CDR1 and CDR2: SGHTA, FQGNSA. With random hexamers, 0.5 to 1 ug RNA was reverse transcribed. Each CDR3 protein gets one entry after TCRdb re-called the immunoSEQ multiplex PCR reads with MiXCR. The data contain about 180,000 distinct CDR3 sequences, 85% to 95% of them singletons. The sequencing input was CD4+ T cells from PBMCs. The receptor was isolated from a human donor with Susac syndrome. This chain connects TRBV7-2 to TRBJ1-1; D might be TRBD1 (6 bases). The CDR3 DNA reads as TGTGCCAGCAGCTTAGTGGCCGGGGGCGCTGAAGCTTTCTTT. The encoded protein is CASSLVAGGAEAFF. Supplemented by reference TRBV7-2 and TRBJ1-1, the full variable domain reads GAGVSQSPSNKVTEKGKDVELRCDPISGHTALYWYRQSLGQGLEFLIYFQGNSAPDKSGLPSDRFSAERTGGSVSTLTIQRTQQEDSAVYLCASSLVAGGAEAFFGQGTRLTVV.